This T cell receptor (beta chain) was recovered during a study of cytomegalovirus exposure and HLA in healthy donors (dated by TCRdb to 2017 to 2019). Looking at the study overall: An earlier analysis of 587 of the donors reported approximately 260 Gb of sequence data and 117 million unique TCR beta sequences obtained from some 200 million T cells. An early release that covered about 600 HLA-typed donors contained 250 to 350 gigabases of sequencing data and approximately 85 million unique TCR sequences. Of the roughly 400 genotyped donors, about 80% fell in the genetic ancestry cluster associated with self-reported Caucasian donors. The T cell repertoires of under 750 subjects were profiled by immunosequencing and related to cytomegalovirus serostatus. All discovery cohort repertoires had been generated on a single sequencing platform. A later genetic analysis took genome-wide SNP genotypes for about 65% of the 666 donors and used that subset as a discovery cohort. To decide whether each TCR beta V gene segment behaved as functional or pseudogenic, an earlier analysis of some 580 of the donors relied on high-throughput TCR beta sequencing. Class I and class II HLA loci were covered by the typing at four-digit resolution. Among under 450 genotyped donors of the cohort, an average of around 240,000 unique TCR beta nucleotide sequences were sequenced per donor, around a sixth of them non-productive. The aim of the study was to test whether cataloging public T cell receptors could identify signatures of past pathogen exposure. Roughly 5 DR-DQ haplotypes were handled as single units for association and clustering, since linkage in the cohort was strong. A later analysis re-examined previously published TCR beta repertoires from over 500 donors and added high-resolution HLA genotyping to investigate patterns of TCR occurrence. The study combined high-throughput TCR immunosequencing, statistical association of individual TCRs with disease status, and machine learning to predict cytomegalovirus infection status. Besides the first cohort of roughly 640 subjects, a separate validation cohort made up of 120 or so different subjects was used. The later analysis used no new phenotypic data to find candidate immune exposures, relying instead on TCR beta sequences and their occurrence across donors. Typing coverage varied by locus: about 629-640 donors for A, B, C, DRB1 and DQB1; roughly 510 for DQA1; more than 600 for DPA1; fewer than 480 for DPB1. Donor age, sex, ethnicity and CMV serostatus were compiled together with the repertoire data.

Results and caveats for the whole study, not just this receptor: Across donors, most TCR sequences were observed very rarely, whereas some public TCRs were present in many individuals. In a later analysis, HLA-associated TCR beta chains showed more clonal expansion and lower generation probabilities than non-associated chains that were equally common. A later analysis associated some 17,000 TCR beta sequences with specific HLA alleles at a false discovery rate of 0.05. A cluster of highly shared sequence variants was judged likely to be a technical artifact of the sequencing pipeline. HLA typing was unavailable for some donors at each locus, so association tests used only the typed subset. A further reported finding was that TCR beta sequences accurately predicted the HLA-A and HLA-B alleles for most subjects in the first cohort. Correlated functional status among segregating V segments might reflect linkage disequilibrium, but an unknown experimental factor could not be ruled out. Some IMGT-functional V segments, including TRBV6-2 and TRBV6-3, could not be told apart with the 87-base-pair reads, so those segments were excluded. An association between a missense DCLRE1C variant and V-gene and J-gene trimming of TCR beta chains was found in a later genetic analysis and replicated in an independent cohort. In a later analysis, the rate of TCR association differed among HLA loci, with DRB1 alleles having the most associated TCRs and HLA-C alleles having the fewest. In a later analysis, several top co-occurrence clusters were reported to appear linked to parvovirus B19, influenza, CMV and Epstein-Barr virus. In an earlier analysis of around 600 of the donors, most TCR beta V segments appeared in productive rearrangements about 90% or about 30% of the time, broadly matching IMGT annotations. A few of the identified cytomegalovirus-associated TCR beta chains were confirmed in vitro to be specific for cytomegalovirus antigens. According to the authors, the approach could potentially be generalized to other disease states and immunological phenotypes. The presence/absence analyses assumed that sequencing depth was roughly uniform across donors, and that assumption may not be true. In this cohort, only TCR beta chains were sequenced, and detectable features were limited by the absence of alpha or paired-chain data. Strong co-occurrence of HLA alleles, especially DR and DQ, made assigning TCR associations to individual alleles difficult. The study listed approximately 160 TCR beta chains as associated with cytomegalovirus. Seventeen rarely observed V segments, including chromosome 9 orphons, were excluded from the earlier analysis of about 500 of the donors because counts were too low. CMV serostatus was the only immune exposure information available for the cohort. According to a later genetic analysis, donors in an Asian-associated ancestry cluster had fewer N-insertions in productive TCRs than the roughly 670-donor mean. The classifier was reported to diagnose cytomegalovirus status with high specificity and sensitivity in both the original and validation cohorts. In a later analysis, most CMV-associated TCR beta chains were found to appear HLA-restricted, with HLA associations seemingly driven largely by CMV exposure.

Only one count was recorded for this clone. What this receptor recognizes is not known. One base away there is no much larger clone; base qualities are not given. The cohort comprised some 700 healthy bone marrow donors. At the time of sampling, all cohort members were nominally healthy, though unrecorded immune exposures were likely present. The donor tested CMV seronegative, placing the donor among the 350 or so seronegative members of the cohort. A peripheral blood sample was collected from each donor, and TCR beta sequencing was performed on peripheral blood mononuclear cells. The Qiagen DNeasy Blood Extraction Kit was used to extract genomic DNA from the blood cell samples. The library was built by means of the immunoSEQ multiplex PCR assay. For the multiplex PCR, a mixture combining 60 forward primers for TCR Vbeta segments and 13 reverse primers for TCR Jbeta segments was used. Amplification of the CDR3 region of rearranged TCR beta genes was performed with a multiplex PCR assay on genomic DNA. The Illumina HiSeq System was used to sequence the amplified TCR beta libraries as 87-base-pair reads. The paper's data handling went like this. A later analysis tallied tens of millions of unique TCR beta chains across the 640 or so repertoires, and about 10 million of those chains were shared by two or more donors. Raw reads were error-corrected and collapsed into unique sequences by a nearest-neighbor algorithm in which closely related sequences were merged to remove PCR and sequencing errors. V, D and J gene segments were assigned by aligning CDR3 sequences to IMGT reference sequences. Each retained sequence needed at least a six-nucleotide match to both a V gene segment and a J gene segment. Rearrangements were classified as productive when the CDR3 lacked stop codons and remained in frame with V and J, and all other rearrangements were classified as non-productive. Following IMGT convention, CDR3 was defined as the stretch from the second conserved V-encoded cysteine to the conserved J-encoded phenylalanine. The earlier analysis of about 500 of the donors excluded sequences that lacked an unambiguous match to a single V gene segment. An earlier analysis of 587 of the donors called V segments functional above 56.7% productive rearrangements and segregating when the between-donor standard deviation exceeded 5%. A statistical classification framework was built to diagnose cytomegalovirus status from the catalog of TCR beta chain sequences. In a later analysis, V and J genes were assigned by comparing TCR nucleotide sequences against IMGT/GENE-DB human TR gene sequences. In a later analysis, CDR3 sequences and most-parsimonious VDJ recombination scenarios were assigned using the TCRdist pipeline. In a later analysis, each TCR beta chain was defined by its CDR3 amino acid sequence together with its V-gene family, and reads without a unique V-gene family were excluded. To address suspected cross-contamination and a sequencing artifact, a later analysis removed around 590 highly shared, low-generation-probability nucleotide sequences. A later analysis calculated a clonal expansion index for each public chain from normalized within-repertoire ranks of inferred template counts. In a later analysis, generation probabilities were computed using a VDJ recombination model fitted to out-of-frame rearrangements, and the results were checked against IGoR. A later analysis scored TCR-TCR, TCR-HLA and TCR-CMV co-occurrence with hypergeometric tests, applying a repertoire-size bias correction to TCR pairs. A later analysis estimated false discovery rates by permuting HLA or CMV assignments 20 times. In a later analysis, co-occurring TCRs were grouped using DBSCAN, and TCRdist sequence similarity was added for clustering within HLA-allele-positive subsets. For co-occurrence clustering, repertoires with fewer than 30,000 or more than 120,000 public chains were excluded, along with about five repertoires with anomalous nucleotide sharing. The table comes from immuneACCESS by way of TCRdb, which keeps in-frame sequences with V and J called. Part of the clones is missing from these tables; in studies checked, under half for an unresolved V gene and the rest for unknown reasons. The DNA was the basis for D and trimming; V, J and clone size are from that table. The sample table records some 150,000 clones; about 75% of these occur just once. Of the sample, about 1.5% is held by the ten largest clones.

CDR1 MDHEN and CDR2 SYDVKM were looked up in the germline V gene. The V and J ends are trimmed by 6 bases and 7 bases, leaving 18 bases between them. The CDR3 runs 15 amino acids, cysteine and phenylalanine included. Only the CDR3 portion is preserved as DNA: 45 bases, with reading frame beginning at the first base. Recombination joined TRBV28 with TRBJ1-4, with the D gene not confidently named. This receptor was identified in a woman aged 30 to 39 in good health and CMV-seronegative. The specimen was PBMCs. The nucleotide sequence is given as TGTGCCAGCAGCATCCCGGTGGGAGCGAGTGAAAAACTGTTTTTT. This encodes CASSIPVGASEKLFF.